The 26 T cell receptor beta chains in this list originate from one sample, sequenced in a study of T cell responses to AZD1222 COVID-19 vaccine. Method: immunoSEQ multiplex PCR; TCRdb's copy keeps in-frame clones and lacks some. The table has roughly 170,000 clones, around 93% seen once; the top ten hold over 1.5%. Sequenced here: peripheral blood, sampled on day 0 of AZD1222 vaccination. Every receptor here comes from an adult in good health.

The rearrangement links TRBV28 to TRBJ1-2, with a possible D match to TRBD1 (5 bases). Between the trimmed V and J ends, which lost 4 bases and 4 bases, there was a span of 13 bases. The CDR3 extends over 14 amino acids. Per germline, CDR1 MDHEN and CDR2 SYDVKM. CDR3 DNA: TGTGCCAGCAGTTCCCCGACAGAAATCTATGGCTACACCTTC. Protein sequence: CASSSPTEIYGYTF.

The V call is TRBV28, the J call TRBJ2-7; the match to TRBD1 covers 9 bases. The CDR3 loop spans 15 amino acids. The junction had 10 bases not matched to a gene; V was cut back by 5 bases and J by 5 bases. CDR1 and CDR2 from the germline V gene are MDHEN and SYDVKM. Here the CDR3 DNA reads TGTGCCAGCAGTCCTACAGGGGGCGCGTTCCACGAGCAGTACTTC. This sequence encodes CASSPTGGAFHEQYF.

The chain links TRBV28 to TRBJ1-1; D ambiguous. Deletions cut 3 bases from V and 1 base from J, with 18 bases between. Germline CDR1 is MDHEN and CDR2 is SYDVKM. CDR3 size: 17 residues. The CDR3 DNA sequence: TGTGCCAGCAGTTTCCACATGGGGAGCATCGAGAACACTGAAGCTTTCTTT. Protein: CASSFHMGSIENTEAFF.

This chain links TRBV6-5 with TRBJ2-7; unclear D gene. Looked up from germline, CDR1 is MNHEY and CDR2 is SVGAGI. The germline V and J ends were trimmed by 4 bases and 4 bases, with 11 bases remaining between them. The length of the CDR3 is 13 residues. CDR3 nucleotides: TGTGCCAGCAGTTTAGGGATGCGGTACGAGCAGTACTTC. Translated: CASSLGMRYEQYF.

The V call is TRBV10-3, the J call TRBJ1-1; D ambiguous. Germline values: CDR1 ENHRY, CDR2 SYGVKD. V was shortened by 6 bases and J by 7 bases, with 9 bases between the two germline ends. CDR3 length: 11 amino acids. The CDR3 DNA sequence: TGTGCCATCAGGATCATGGATGAAGCTTTCTTT. This codes for CAIRIMDEAFF.

V gene TRBV5-4 combines with J gene TRBJ1-2; 7 nucleotides agree with TRBD1. The CDR3 is 14 residues long. Looked up from germline, CDR1 is SGHNT and CDR2 is YYREEE (reference sequence). V shed 4 bases and J 4 bases; nucleotides not matched to a gene: 7. CDR3 DNA: TGTGCCAGCAGCGGAGTAGCAGGGGGCTATGGCTACACCTTC. Protein: CASSGVAGGYGYTF.

The genes are TRBV13 and TRBJ1-5, with 10 bases fitting TRBD1. CDR1 PRHDT and CDR2 FYEKMQ come from the germline V gene (reference sequence). V shed 5 bases and J 11 bases; nucleotides not matched to a gene: 18. The CDR3 extends over 17 amino acids. The CDR3 sequence is CASSRRTGGDRYRSQHF. The CDR3 region has the DNA TGTGCCAGCAGCAGAAGGACAGGGGGAGACCGGTATCGATCCCAGCATTTT.

The sample holds one count of this clone. This chain links TRBV27 with TRBJ2-5, with D unresolved. Germline CDR1 reads MNHEY; CDR2 reads SMNVEV (reference sequence). The CDR3 totals 14 residues. Trimming shortened V by 5 bases and J by 2 bases, and 12 bases separated the two germline ends. The CDR3, as DNA: TGTGCCAGCAGTGCCGTGGGCAGACAAGAGACCCAGTACTTC. Residues: CASSAVGRQETQYF.

The J gene is TRBJ2-1, the V gene TRBV7-2; no reliable D call. The CDR3 runs 17 residues. V gave up 1 base and J gave up 9 bases, with 22 bases separating them. The V gene's germline CDR1 is SGHTA and CDR2 FQGNSA. This CDR3 reads CASSLVRGEGLKREQFF. In DNA, the CDR3 is TGTGCCAGCAGCTTAGTAAGAGGCGAAGGGTTGAAGCGTGAGCAGTTCTTC.

This rearrangement joins TRBV30 to TRBJ2-1; a weak D match, TRBD1 (7 bases). Trimming took 3 bases from V and 8 from J, leaving 20 bases between them. The CDR3 covers 15 residues. CDR1 is GTSNPN and CDR2 is SVGIG in the germline V gene (reference sequence). In DNA form, the CDR3 reads TGTGCCTGGAGGAGGCGGAGAGGGGGGACAGATGAGCAGTTCTTC. It codes for CAWRRRRGGTDEQFF.

The rearrangement links TRBV18 to TRBJ2-5; TRBD1 aligns across 10 bases. The V segment lost 6 bases and the J segment 4 bases; nucleotides outside the gene matches: 5. Germline V gene data show CDR1 as KGHSH and CDR2 as LQKENI. This CDR3 is built from 14 residues. This chain's CDR3 is CASSGQGVGETQYF. The CDR3 DNA sequence: TGTGCCAGCTCCGGACAGGGGGTTGGAGAGACCCAGTACTTC.

The gene calls are TRBV3-1 (or the pseudogene TRBV3-2) and TRBJ2-7; D perhaps matches TRBD1 (6 bases). The germline V gene has CDR1 LGHDT and CDR2 YNNKEL (reference sequence). This CDR3 has 13 residues. Trimming removed 1 base at V and 5 bases at J, with 9 bases between. CDR3 bases: TGTGCCAGCAGCCAAGCAAGGGGGAACGAGCAGTACTTC. As protein: CASSQARGNEQYF.

The V and J genes are TRBV19 and TRBJ1-5; TRBD1 matches at 7 bases. Germline trimming cut 5 bases from V and 6 bases from J; bases unmatched to any gene: 7. Germline loops: CDR1 LNHDA, CDR2 SQIVND (reference sequence). This CDR3 spans 14 amino acids. The CDR3 coding sequence is TGTGCCAGTAGTCAGGGGGGGCGCGTTCAGCCCCAGCATTTT. This codes for CASSQGGRVQPQHF.

This clone showed up just once. The chain recombines TRBV18 with TRBJ2-5; 9 nucleotides agree with TRBD1. J gave up 4 bases and V 3 bases, and 0 bases lay outside the gene matches. The germline gives CDR1 KGHSH, CDR2 LQKENI. This CDR3 comprises 13 residues. CDR3 loop: CASSPGQGETQYF. CDR3 DNA sequence: TGTGCCAGCTCACCGGGACAGGGAGAGACCCAGTACTTC. The entire variable domain, with the rest obtained from reference TRBV18 and TRBJ2-5, is as follows: NAGVMQNPRHLVRRRGQEARLRCSPMKGHSHVYWYRQLPEEGLKFMVYLQKENIIDESGMPKERFSAEFPKEGPSILRIQQVVRGDSAAYFCASSPGQGETQYFGPGTRLLVL.

The count of this clone is one. This chain uses TRBV14 with TRBJ1-2, with D hard to call. In germline, CDR1 is SGHDN, CDR2 FVKESK. The CDR3 is made up of 15 amino acids. Trimming shortened V by 1 base and J by 0 bases, and 9 bases separated the two germline ends. This CDR3 is CASSQVAATNYGYTF. CDR3 coding DNA: TGTGCCAGCAGCCAAGTTGCAGCTACTAACTATGGCTACACCTTC.

The V gene is TRBV27, the J gene TRBJ2-7, with D unclear. This CDR3 has 13 residues. Germline V gene lookup returns CDR1 MNHEY and CDR2 SMNVEV (reference sequence). V lost 2 bases and J 5 bases, leaving 10 bases between the germline ends. CDR3 sequence (DNA): TGTGCCAGCAGTTTAATCTATGGGAACGAGCAGTACTTC. This encodes CASSLIYGNEQYF.

The chain combines TRBV5-5 with TRBJ1-1; D remains unclear. The V end lost 0 bases, the J end lost 4 bases, and 7 bases lay between the germline ends. In germline, CDR1 is SGHKS, CDR2 YYEKEE (reference sequence). The CDR3 has 13 amino acids. For the CDR3, the DNA is TGTGCCAGCAGCTTGGCCTTGGCCACTGAAGCTTTCTTT. The encoded protein is CASSLALATEAFF.

The chain recombines TRBV3-1 (or the pseudogene TRBV3-2) with TRBJ2-7, with 8 bases aligning to TRBD1. Germline CDR1 and CDR2: LGHDT and YNNKEL (reference sequence). The V segment lost 0 bases and the J segment 6 bases; nucleotides outside the gene matches: 4. The CDR3 runs to 14 residues. CDR3 protein: CASSQDPTGGEQYF. CDR3 bases: TGTGCCAGCAGCCAAGACCCTACAGGGGGCGAGCAGTACTTC.

The rearrangement links TRBV5-4 to TRBJ2-7; D gene ambiguous. This CDR3 comprises 13 residues. The V gene's germline CDR1 is SGHNT and CDR2 YYREEE (reference sequence). V was shortened by 2 bases and J by 0 bases, with 6 bases between the two germline ends. The DNA for the CDR3 is TGTGCCAGCAGCTTCCGCGGCTCCTACGAGCAGTACTTC. Residues: CASSFRGSYEQYF.

The chain has TRBV2 and TRBJ1-1; D call uncertain. Between the trimmed V and J ends, which lost 3 bases and 3 bases, there was a span of 17 bases. CDR1 and CDR2 from the germline V gene are SNHLY and FYNNEI. The CDR3 spans 16 residues. CDR3 loop: CASSEEDPSIYTEAFF. CDR3 bases: TGTGCCAGCAGTGAGGAGGATCCAAGTATATACACTGAAGCTTTCTTT.

V gene TRBV4-1 combines with J gene TRBJ2-1, with 8 bases aligning to TRBD2. This CDR3 is 17 amino acids long. Per germline, CDR1 MGHRA and CDR2 YSYEKL. Trimming cost V 2 bases and J 6 bases; bases outside gene matches: 12. CDR3 sequence (DNA): TGCGCCAGCAGCCAACCGCTTCAAGCGGGGGTTGGCAATGAGCAGTTCTTC. Its translation: CASSQPLQAGVGNEQFF.

The chain couples TRBV5-1 to TRBJ2-3; D gene ambiguous. V gave up 5 bases and J gave up 2 bases, with 6 bases separating them. Per germline, CDR1 SGHRS and CDR2 YFSETQ. The CDR3 spans 12 residues. Written as DNA, the CDR3 is TGCGCCAGCAGTTCATTCACAGATACGCAGTATTTT. As protein: CASSSFTDTQYF.

The chain employs TRBV11-1 and TRBJ1-5; 8 positions match TRBD1. The CDR3 is 15 amino acids. Germline loops: CDR1 SGHAT, CDR2 FQDESV (reference sequence). The junction had 2 bases not matched to a gene; V was cut back by 2 bases and J by 2 bases. CDR3 residues: CASSLTGGGNQPQHF. The CDR3 DNA reads as TGTGCCAGCAGCTTAACAGGGGGAGGCAATCAGCCCCAGCATTTT. Full variable domain (remainder filled in from reference TRBV11-1 and TRBJ1-5): EAEVAQSPRYKITEKSQAVAFWCDPISGHATLYWYRQILGQGPELLVQFQDESVVDDSQLPKDRFSAERLKGVDSTLKIQPAELGDSAMYLCASSLTGGGNQPQHFGDGTRLSIL.

This rearrangement joins TRBV30 to TRBJ1-2; TRBD1 aligns across 7 bases. Looked up from germline, CDR1 is GTSNPN and CDR2 is SVGIG (reference sequence). Trimming took 0 bases from V and 1 from J; bases not matched to a gene: 5. The CDR3 sequence is 15 residues long. The CDR3 DNA is TGTGCCTGGAGTGTACAGAGGGGGCATAACTATGGCTACACCTTC. Residues: CAWSVQRGHNYGYTF.

The chain has TRBV6-5 and TRBJ2-7; 8 bases are shared with TRBD1. CDR3 length: 16 amino acids. Trimming took 0 bases from V and 5 from J; bases not matched to a gene: 9. CDR1 MNHEY and CDR2 SVGAGI come from the germline V gene. The CDR3, as DNA: TGTGCCAGCAGTTACTCGATCCGGACAGGGAGGAACGAGCAGTACTTC. Protein sequence: CASSYSIRTGRNEQYF.

The chain uses TRBV7-9 and TRBJ2-3, with TRBD2 matching over 8 bases. The trim removed 3 bases at V and 4 bases at J, leaving 9 bases unmatched. There are 16 residues in the CDR3. Germline assignment: CDR1 SEHNR and CDR2 FQNEAQ (reference sequence). DNA of the CDR3: TGTGCCAGCAGCTTTAGTTTAAGCGGGAGTTCAGATACGCAGTATTTT. Translated, it gives CASSFSLSGSSDTQYF.